This T cell receptor beta chain derives from a study of blood T cell repertoires in COVID-19. Study background: COVID-19 samples collected from the United States, Italy and Spain covered acute and convalescent phases. PBMCs, B-cell-depleted T cells, or T cells were the source of the cDNA or gDNA that made up the material.

Only one count was recorded for this clone. Patients in Seattle were enrolled during active infection, then followed longitudinally. Source study methods: Reference gene primers were amplified, and this amplification served to estimate nucleated cell counts. The table came from immunoSEQ multiplex PCR; TCRdb's copy has only in-frame clones and leaves some out. V and J calls and clone size follow that table, whereas D and trimming were derived from the DNA. The sample contains about 290,000 clones, roughly 86% of which appear only once. The sample consisted of peripheral blood. This receptor was obtained from a woman in her 30s with COVID-19, enrolled during active disease.

The CDR3, as DNA: TGTGCCAGTAGTATAGAGACAGGGGGCTCTTCGCCCCAGCATTTT. Its protein is CASSIETGGSSPQHF. The V and J genes are TRBV19 and TRBJ1-5; TRBD1 matches 10 bases. V lost 0 bases and J lost 9; bases outside the gene matches: 5. CDR1 and CDR2 (germline): LNHDA, SQIVND (reference sequence). This CDR3 has 15 residues.